This TCR beta chain is drawn from a study of beta chain features in type 1 diabetes. Points from the study as a whole: Relative to healthy donors, patients appeared to have naive, central memory and Treg TCRB repertoires that were more similar. When cDNA is sequenced, cells with high TCR expression could be over-represented. Whatever favoring of shorter templates PCR might show would apply equally to patients and controls.

CDR1 and CDR2 (germline): SGHRS, YFSETQ. Germline trimming cut 4 bases from V and 4 bases from J; bases unmatched to any gene: 4. The CDR3 is 14 residues long. The isolated RNA, all of it, was reverse transcribed, so expressed TCRB transcripts were what got sequenced. Profiled with immunoSEQ multiplex PCR; TCRdb holds only in-frame clones, not every one. Of some 230,000 clones listed, 9% to 10% are singletons. This clone was observed a handful of times. What it recognizes is unknown. The sequence was obtained from a young woman in good health. The sample consisted of naive CD4+ T cells from blood. The chain has TRBV5-1 and TRBJ2-7; 11 nucleotides agree with TRBD1. The CDR3 sequence is CASSPDRGPYEQYF. In DNA, the CDR3 is TGCGCCAGCAGCCCGGACAGGGGGCCTTACGAGCAGTACTTC.